The 28 T cell receptor beta chains presented below share a single source sample, sequenced in a study of tumor-infiltrating lymphocytes in primary liver carcinoma. For each extraction, RNA and DNA were obtained together from approximately 20-30 mg of unsorted bulk tissue. TCR beta cDNA was made from 500 ng total RNA with a constant-region primer. Investigators got TCR beta libraries out of three nested multiplex PCR rounds, done with slightly modified ARM-PCR. The first two PCR rounds used TRBV1-TRBV30 primers with a Cbeta primer, 9 to 10 cycles each. TCRdb recomputed calls from the multiplex PCR reads with MiXCR, one row per CDR3 protein. Of more than 100,000 distinct CDR3 sequences listed, around two thirds are singletons. Sequences were obtained from tumor-adjacent normal liver tissue. These receptors originate from a woman in her sixties with primary liver carcinoma and hepatitis B virus infection.

Notes on this clonotype: A read error is possible here, since a much larger clone lies one base away. J is TRBJ2-7 and V is TRBV10-3, with 11 bases lining up with TRBD1. V was pared by 4 bases and J by 5 bases, with 7 bases of the junction left unmatched. From germline, CDR1 is ENHRY and CDR2 SYGVKD. The CDR3 has 15 amino acids. The CDR3 loop reads CAISAVDRGLHEQYF. In DNA, the CDR3 is TGTGCCATCAGTGCGGTGGACAGGGGGCTCCACGAGCAGTACTTC.

Of note for this clonotype: One end of the junction does not line up with germline, which may come from a read error. The rearrangement uses TRBV4-1 and TRBJ2-7; 11 nucleotides line up with TRBD1. CDR1 and CDR2 (germline): MGHRA, YSYEKL. This CDR3 comprises 15 residues. The CDR3 nucleotides are TGCGCCGGCAGCCCCTGGACAGGGGGCAATCACGAGCAGTACTTC. It translates to CAGSPWTGGNHEQYF.

This clonotype occurred a few times. Its ends do not fully match the called genes, so a read error is possible. This chain joins TRBV7-8 and TRBJ1-5; D is uncertain. There are 16 residues in the CDR3. CDR1 and CDR2 from the germline V gene are SGHVS and FQNEAQ. CDR3 protein: CASSLCPSGSGQPQHF. In DNA form, the CDR3 reads TGTGCTAGCAGCTTATGTCCATCGGGGTCGGGACAGCCCCAGCATTTT.

This clonotype was seen a few times. The chain recombines TRBV10-3 with TRBJ1-1, with D possibly matching TRBD1 (5 bases). Germline CDR1 reads ENHRY; CDR2 reads SYGVKD. The CDR3 totals 13 residues. Trimming removed 2 bases at V and 2 bases at J, with 6 bases between. CDR3 protein: CAISEQGNTEAFF. DNA for the CDR3: TGTGCCATCAGTGAGCAGGGCAACACTGAAGCTTTCTTT.

Of note for this clonotype: A much larger clone sits a single nucleotide away, making a read error possible. The chain carries TRBV28 and TRBJ2-5; no clear D gene. The V end was cut by 4 bases, the J end by 4 bases, with 10 bases between. Per the germline V gene, CDR1 is MDHEN and CDR2 is SYDVKM. The CDR3 spans 13 residues. As DNA, the CDR3 is TGTGCCAGCAGTTCACCCGGCCGAGAGACCCAGTACTTC. Its protein is CASSSPGRETQYF.

As for this clonotype: This CDR3 is missing its conserved last phenylalanine or tryptophan, likely due to a read error. The genes are TRBV6-6 and TRBJ1-3; D is unresolved. Per germline, CDR1 MNHNY and CDR2 SVGAGI (reference sequence). CDR3 size: 14 residues. This CDR3 reads CAGSYSTGGNTIYL. In DNA form, the CDR3 reads TGTGCCGGCAGTTACTCCACGGGTGGAAACACCATATATCTT.

On this clonotype: Germline is not matched at one junction end, which may reflect a read error. The chain couples TRBV6-2 or TRBV6-3 to TRBJ1-6; no clear D. Looked up from germline, CDR1 is MNHEY and CDR2 is SVGEGT. CDR3 length equals 16 residues. CDR3 DNA: TGTGCAAGCAGCCCAATTAGGAGCTCCTATAATTCACTCCTCCACTTT. This sequence encodes CASSPIRSSYNSLLHF.

Note on this clonotype: An end of the junction differs from the germline gene, which may be a read error. The chain combines TRBV28 with TRBJ1-2, with unresolved D. This CDR3 has 15 residues. The V gene's germline CDR1 is MDHEN and CDR2 SYDVKM. The DNA of the CDR3 is TGTGCCAACAGTTCTGGACGCAAAAGGCACTATGGCTACACCTTT. Amino acids: CANSSGRKRHYGYTF.

This clonotype was seen many times. The chain couples TRBV4-1 to TRBJ2-1, with D perhaps matching TRBD1 (5 bases). V was trimmed by 2 bases and J by 2 bases, leaving 10 bases between them. Germline-derived CDR1 and CDR2 are MGHRA and YSYEKL. The CDR3 loop spans 15 amino acids. CDR3 in amino acids: CASSQRGEPYNEQFF. CDR3 DNA sequence: TGCGCCAGCAGCCAAAGGGGCGAACCCTACAATGAGCAGTTCTTC.

This clonotype has more than one count but fewer than ten. This chain links TRBV15 with TRBJ1-5; 9 bases agree with TRBD1. J gave up 2 bases and V 3 bases, and 5 bases lay outside the gene matches. The CDR3 consists of 16 residues. The germline gives CDR1 LNHNV, CDR2 YYDKDF (reference sequence). The CDR3 loop is CATSRDRQGGNQPQHF. CDR3 nucleotides: TGTGCCACCAGCAGGGATCGACAGGGGGGCAATCAGCCCCAGCATTTT.

Remarks on this clonotype: Lacking the conserved final phenylalanine or tryptophan, this CDR3 likely reflects a read error. The chain recombines TRBV11-2 with TRBJ1-1; maybe TRBD1 (5 bases). Trimming left V 8 bases short and J 8 bases short, with 15 bases between. Germline V gives CDR1 SGHAT, CDR2 FQNNGV. The CDR3 has 12 residues. CDR3 amino acids: CASCSKQAEAFS. CDR3 in DNA: TGTGCCAGCTGCTCTAAACAGGCCGAAGCTTTCTCT.

This clonotype has a count of ten or more. The chain uses TRBV6-4 and TRBJ2-1, with 7 bases matching TRBD2. From germline, CDR1 is MRHNA and CDR2 SNTAGT. There are 14 residues in the CDR3. Trimming at V came to 5 bases and at J to 9 bases, leaving 10 bases not matched to a gene. CDR3 sequence: CASSITRESAEQFF. The CDR3, as DNA: TGTGCCAGCAGTATAACGCGGGAGTCCGCTGAGCAGTTCTTC.

Turning to this clonotype: A junction end diverges from the germline sequence, so it may reflect a read error. This sequence joins TRBV11-2 and TRBJ2-6; D not resolved. CDR3 length equals 18 residues. Germline CDR1 and CDR2: SGHAT and FQNNGV. CDR3 amino acids: CASSPRLTSSQLANVLTF. The CDR3 DNA is TGTGCCAGTAGCCCTAGATTAACCTCCTCCCAGCTGGCCAACGTCCTAACTTTC.

This clonotype was seen repeatedly, ten times or more. This chain connects TRBV5-1 to TRBJ2-5, with D possibly being TRBD2 (6 bases). This CDR3 is 13 amino acids long. Germline CDR1 is SGHRS and CDR2 is YFSETQ. The germline V and J ends were trimmed by 1 base and 5 bases, with 9 bases remaining between them. The DNA of the CDR3 is TGCGCCAGCAGCTTGTGGAGGGCGGAGACCCAGTACTTC. Translating it yields CASSLWRAETQYF.

The chain has TRBV6-5 and TRBJ2-3, with a tentative D call TRBD2 (6 bases). This CDR3 is built from 16 residues. CDR1 MNHEY and CDR2 SVGAGI come from the germline V gene. Trimming stripped 6 bases from V and 3 bases from J, with 19 bases between. The chain's CDR3 is CASRSSGGLKTDTQYF. The CDR3 DNA reads TGTGCCAGCAGATCCAGTGGAGGGTTAAAGACAGATACGCAGTATTTT.

To note about this clonotype: At one end the junction does not follow the germline gene, possibly because of a read error. The chain carries TRBV11-2 and TRBJ2-7; a possible D gene is TRBD2 (5 bases). CDR1 is SGHAT and CDR2 is FQNNGV in the germline V gene. The length of the CDR3 is 15 residues. The CDR3 DNA follows: TGTGTCAGCAGGTTTAATCGGGGAACCTCCTACGCGCAGTACTTC. Translating it yields CVSRFNRGTSYAQYF.

As regards this clonotype: One junction end disagrees with the germline gene, perhaps due to a read error. J is TRBJ2-7 and V is TRBV4-2, with D uncertain. CDR3 size: 14 residues. The V gene's germline CDR1 is LGHNA and CDR2 YNFKEQ. The CDR3 DNA is TGTGCCAGCAGCCGGACGGATAGTCCCTACGACCAGTACTTC. This gives the protein CASSRTDSPYDQYF.

The chain couples TRBV9 to TRBJ2-3; 8 bases are a match to TRBD2. This CDR3 contains 15 residues. The J segment lost 2 bases and the V segment lost 6 bases, leaving 8 bases of the junction unmatched. Looked up from germline, CDR1 is SGDLS and CDR2 is YYNGEE. The CDR3 is CASTYSGTHTDTQYF. CDR3 bases: TGTGCCAGCACCTATAGCGGGACCCACACAGATACGCAGTATTTT.

A word on this clonotype: One end of the junction does not line up with germline, which may come from a read error. The rearrangement joins TRBV11-3 to TRBJ2-5, with 7 bases identical to TRBD1. Per the germline V gene, CDR1 is SGHNT and CDR2 is YENEEA. The CDR3 runs 18 residues. The DNA for the CDR3 is TGTACCAGCAGCTTAGAGATGGCGATAGGGGGCCGGCAAGAGACCCAGTACTTC. It yields the protein CTSSLEMAIGGRQETQYF.

Comments on this clonotype: Since no conserved phenylalanine or tryptophan closes the CDR3, a read error is the likely cause. The V gene is TRBV28, the J gene TRBJ1-4, with D possibly being TRBD1 (5 bases). The length of the CDR3 is 14 residues. Per germline, CDR1 MDHEN and CDR2 SYDVKM. Trimming removed 6 bases at V and 7 bases at J, with 15 bases between. CDR3: CASSPQGGSEKLFS. CDR3 nucleotide sequence: TGTGCCAGCAGCCCCCAGGGAGGTAGTGAAAAACTGTTTTCT.

A remark on this clonotype: Lacking the conserved final phenylalanine or tryptophan, this CDR3 likely reflects a read error. The chain links TRBV5-1 to TRBJ1-4; D is possibly TRBD1 (5 bases). The CDR3 extends over 13 amino acids. Germline CDR1 reads SGHRS; CDR2 reads YFSETQ. The CDR3 spells CASSLEGNGKLFY. The CDR3 DNA reads as TGCGCCAGCAGCTTGGAGGGGAATGGAAAACTGTTTTAT.

This clonotype came up once. A much more abundant neighbour one base away suggests this may be a read error. The chain couples TRBV7-9 to TRBJ2-3, with 7 bases matching TRBD1. This CDR3 contains 17 residues. From germline, CDR1 is SEHNR and CDR2 FQNEAQ (reference sequence). The CDR3 region has the DNA TGTTCCAGCAGCTTAGGGTCCGACAGGGTGCCCGGACATACGCAGTATTTT. Translated: CSSSLGSDRVPGHTQYF.

This clonotype was detected only once. A junction end diverges from the germline sequence, so it may reflect a read error. This chain connects TRBV6-6 to TRBJ2-1; D is perhaps TRBD2 (6 bases). This CDR3 comprises 12 residues. From germline, CDR1 is MNHNY and CDR2 SVGAGI (reference sequence). The CDR3 coding sequence is TGTGCCAGTACTTGGTCGCGGGATAAGCAGTTCTTT. This codes for CASTWSRDKQFF.

The table lists this clonotype with a few counts. A much bigger clone sits one base away, suggesting this may be a read error. The J gene is TRBJ1-2, the V gene TRBV12-3 or TRBV12-4; no clear D gene. CDR3 length: 14 residues. V dropped 7 bases and J dropped 2 bases, with 14 bases sitting between them. In nucleotides, the CDR3 is TGTGCCAGCAATTTGGTCGGAACCAACTATGGCTACACCTTC. It yields the protein CASNLVGTNYGYTF.

Details on this clonotype: It is likely a read error, because the conserved phenylalanine at the end of the CDR3 is missing. The CDR3 spells CASSLGLAGDMEQFC. CDR3 DNA: TGTGCCAGCAGCTTAGGCCTAGCGGGTGATATGGAGCAGTTCTGC. V and J are TRBV11-3 and TRBJ2-1; the match to TRBD2 covers 8 bases. This CDR3 is built from 15 residues. The germline V gene encodes CDR1 SGHNT and CDR2 YENEEA. J was trimmed by 10 bases and V by 1 base; bases with no gene match: 9.

Remarks on this clonotype: Lacking the conserved final phenylalanine or tryptophan, this CDR3 likely reflects a read error. The limits of the CDR3 on the DNA are not certain, so only TCRdb's listed CDR3 is given. The J gene is TRBJ2-1, the V gene TRBV5-6; TRBD1 reflects the table's D call only, with no check against the DNA. A total of 16 residues make up the CDR3, ends included. Per the germline V gene, CDR1 is SGHDT and CDR2 is YYEEEE. The CDR3 spells CASSLEGANSYNEQFL.

This clonotype was seen only once. Since the CDR3 does not end with the conserved phenylalanine or tryptophan, this likely comes from a read error. The V call is TRBV4-2, the J call TRBJ1-5; D gene unclear. This CDR3 comprises 15 residues. Germline values: CDR1 LGHNA, CDR2 YNFKEQ. CDR3 DNA: TGTGCCAACAGCCGGGAGGACGGTAGCAATCAGCCCCAGCATTAT. Its translation: CANSREDGSNQPQHY.

To note about this clonotype: The junction shows a germline mismatch at one end, possibly a read error. This chain connects TRBV11-2 to TRBJ2-1, with 9 nucleotides matching TRBD2. Germline V gene sequence: CDR1 SGHAT, CDR2 FQNNGV. The CDR3 loop spans 14 amino acids. The CDR3, as DNA: TGTGCCAGTAGCTTAGATCCAGGGCTAGCGGGGCATTTCTTC. Amino acid sequence: CASSLDPGLAGHFF. Full variable domain (rest looked up from reference TRBV11-2 and TRBJ2-1): EAGVAQSPRYKIIEKRQSVAFWCNPISGHATLYWYQQILGQGPKLLIQFQNNGVVDDSQLPKDRFSAERLKGVDSTLKIQPAKLEDSAVYLCASSLDPGLAGHFFGPGTRLTVL.